The entry that follows covers one T cell receptor beta chain sequence. This sample stems from a study of long-term antiretroviral therapy in people with HIV. At the survey level, the v3.0 immunoSEQ assay was run. The assay was immunoSEQ multiplex PCR, and TCRdb's table has in-frame clones only and misses some. Among roughly 14,000 clones listed, more than 75% were seen once. V was trimmed by 5 bases and J by 2 bases, leaving 15 bases between them. The CDR3 has 15 residues. CDR1 is SGHTA, CDR2 FQGTGA, per germline. The sample here was unsorted PBMCs, taken 3.1 years after starting antiretroviral therapy. The clonotype was recovered from a man aged 40-55 years with HIV. The chain is built from TRBV7-3 and TRBJ2-5; D assignment may be TRBD1 or TRBD2 (6 bases each). CDR3 nucleotide sequence: TGTGCCAGCAGCCCGGGGGACACACAGCAAGAGACCCAGTACTTC. Translation gives CASSPGDTQQETQYF.